What follows is one T cell receptor (beta chain) and its context. These data belong to a study of OX40 agonist ivuxolimab in advanced cancers. Here immunoSEQ multiplex PCR was the method, and the copy in TCRdb shows in-frame clones only, minus some. Of around 100,000 clones in the sample, about 91% were seen once. Per the germline V gene, CDR1 is SGHKS and CDR2 is YYEKEE (reference sequence). The CDR3 extends over 16 amino acids. V was clipped by 1 base and J by 1 base, with 15 bases between them. The receptor comes from an adult with an advanced solid tumor such as melanoma, head and neck, liver or kidney cancer. The sequencing here drew on CD4+ or CD8+ T cells sorted from blood, taken in a trial of the OX40 agonist ivuxolimab. The chain recombines TRBV5-5 with TRBJ2-7, with a tentative D call TRBD2 (5 bases). As DNA, the CDR3 is TGTGCCAGCAGCTTGTCCCTGGTACTAGGTTCCTACGAGCAGTACTTC. This sequence encodes CASSLSLVLGSYEQYF. Variable domain in full (rest from reference TRBV5-5 and TRBJ2-7): DAGVTQSPTHLIKTRGQQVTLRCSPISGHKSVSWYQQVLGQGPQFIFQYYEKEERGRGNFPDRFSARQFPNYSSELNVNALLLGDSALYLCASSLSLVLGSYEQYFGPGTRLTVT.